This passage covers 29 T cell receptor beta chains from one sample sequenced in a study of lymphopenia after photon versus proton radiotherapy. Measured with immunoSEQ multiplex PCR; TCRdb has only the in-frame clones, and not every one. The table shows roughly 4,000 clones, with 71% occurring only once. Sequenced here: peripheral blood, sampled from a patient treated with proton-based radiotherapy. All receptors derive from a man older than 75 with esophageal cancer.

This clone was picked up a small number of times. This chain uses TRBV27 with TRBJ1-5; D is unresolved. V was pared by 3 bases and J by 5 bases, with 8 bases between. CDR1 is MNHEY, CDR2 SMNVEV, per germline (reference sequence). The CDR3 is 13 amino acids. The CDR3 protein is CASSFKWDQPQHF. The CDR3 region has the DNA TGTGCCAGCAGTTTTAAATGGGATCAGCCCCAGCATTTT.

The rearrangement joins TRBV2 to TRBJ2-1; 14 nucleotides agree with TRBD2. Germline loops: CDR1 SNHLY, CDR2 FYNNEI. V trimming: 5 bases; J trimming: 7 bases; junction bases outside the gene matches: 4. The CDR3 totals 15 residues. CDR3 DNA sequence: TGTGCCAGCAGTAAGACTAGCGGGGGGGCGAATGAGCAGTTCTTC. Translation gives CASSKTSGGANEQFF.

The CDR3 protein is CATLTETYEQYF. In DNA form, the CDR3 reads TGTGCCACCTTGACAGAAACCTACGAGCAGTACTTC. V gene TRBV6-6 combines with J gene TRBJ2-7; a weak D match, TRBD1 (5 bases). The CDR3 length is 12 residues. Per the germline V gene, CDR1 is MNHNY and CDR2 is SVGAGI (reference sequence). V was pared by 10 bases and J by 2 bases, with 12 bases between.

The chain joins TRBV9 to TRBJ2-7, with a weak D call TRBD2 (7 bases). Germline CDR1 SGDLS, CDR2 YYNGEE. V was shortened by 4 bases and J by 0 bases, with 17 bases between the two germline ends. This CDR3 region has 16 residues. The CDR3 protein is CASSQLGGGGSYEQYF. The CDR3 region has the DNA TGTGCCAGCAGCCAACTTGGGGGCGGGGGCTCCTACGAGCAGTACTTC.

The CDR3 here is CASSSGQPSTDTQYF. The CDR3 nucleotides are TGTGCCAGCAGCTCCGGACAGCCTAGCACAGATACGCAGTATTTT. This chain connects TRBV11-3 to TRBJ2-3; D possibly corresponds to TRBD1 (6 bases). V lost 4 bases to trimming and J lost 0 bases, with 11 bases between them. This CDR3 contains 15 residues. CDR1 and CDR2 from the germline V gene are SGHNT and YENEEA.

This chain uses TRBV19 with TRBJ2-2; 7 nucleotides line up with TRBD1. After removal of 6 bases from V and 4 bases from J, the junction contained 8 bases not matched to a gene. Germline loops: CDR1 LNHDA, CDR2 SQIVND (reference sequence). The CDR3 extends over 15 amino acids. Written as DNA, the CDR3 is TGTGCCAGTAGCACAAGACAGGGTTCCACCGGGGAGCTGTTTTTT. It codes for CASSTRQGSTGELFF.

The chain links TRBV7-3 to TRBJ1-6; D is undetermined. The length of the CDR3 is 13 residues. From germline, CDR1 is SGHTA and CDR2 FQGTGA. Trimming took 4 bases from V and 10 from J, leaving 11 bases between them. DNA for the CDR3: TGTGCCAGCAGCTCCCTGGCGGGATCACCCCTCCACTTT. Translation: CASSSLAGSPLHF.

This clone has a handful of counts. The chain recombines TRBV6-1 with TRBJ1-2, with a tentative D call TRBD1 (5 bases). The ends were cut back, 7 bases at V and 4 bases at J, with 16 bases in the middle. Germline V gives CDR1 MNHNS, CDR2 SASEGT. CDR3 length: 14 residues. CDR3 nucleotides: TGTGCCAGCATATATAAGCGGGGGATCTATGGCTACACCTTC. Translation: CASIYKRGIYGYTF.

By share, this clone ranks as medium-sized (0.01 to 0.1%). The rearrangement uses TRBV19 and TRBJ2-1; perhaps TRBD1 as D (5 bases). The V gene's germline CDR1 is LNHDA and CDR2 SQIVND (reference sequence). Trimming stripped 6 bases from V and 2 bases from J, with 17 bases between. This CDR3 region has 16 residues. CDR3 in amino acids: CASSPWEGEAYNEQFF. The CDR3 nucleotides read TGTGCCAGTAGCCCGTGGGAAGGGGAAGCCTACAATGAGCAGTTCTTC. The whole variable domain, filled in from reference TRBV19 and TRBJ2-1, reads DGGITQSPKYLFRKEGQNVTLSCEQNLNHDAMYWYRQDPGQGLRLIYYSQIVNDFQKGDIAEGYSVSREKKESFPLTVTSAQKNPTAFYLCASSPWEGEAYNEQFFGPGTRLTVL.

The rearrangement links TRBV5-4 to TRBJ1-2; tentatively, D is TRBD1 (5 bases). The CDR3 has 15 amino acids. The germline V and J ends were trimmed by 4 bases and 2 bases, with 15 bases remaining between them. Germline V gene data show CDR1 as SGHNT and CDR2 as YYREEE (reference sequence). The CDR3 reads CASSDTPGTNYGYTF. CDR3 sequence (DNA): TGTGCCAGCAGCGATACGCCCGGGACCAACTATGGCTACACCTTC.

J is TRBJ2-2 and V is TRBV29-1; 9 bases are shared with TRBD1. Unmatched junction bases numbered 7, after V lost 5 bases and J lost 0 bases. This CDR3 is 16 amino acids long. The germline V gene has CDR1 SQVTM and CDR2 ANQGSEA. In nucleotides, the CDR3 is TGCAGCGTTCACGGGACAGGGATCGCGAACACCGGGGAGCTGTTTTTT. As protein: CSVHGTGIANTGELFF.

The chain joins TRBV2 to TRBJ2-5; 10 positions agree with TRBD2. The V and J ends lost 6 bases and 1 base, in that order; junction bases with no gene match: 5. The germline V gene encodes CDR1 SNHLY and CDR2 FYNNEI. The CDR3 totals 15 residues. CDR3: CASSKGLAPQETQYF. The CDR3 nucleotides are TGTGCCAGCAGCAAGGGACTAGCGCCCCAAGAGACCCAGTACTTC.

The gene calls are TRBV9 and TRBJ2-1, with 10 bases aligning to TRBD2. The V gene's germline CDR1 is SGDLS and CDR2 YYNGEE. There are 17 residues in the CDR3. Unmatched junction bases numbered 10, after V lost 0 bases and J lost 7 bases. The CDR3 protein is CASSVVAGGPRGNEQFF. CDR3 in DNA: TGTGCCAGCAGCGTAGTAGCGGGAGGTCCCAGGGGAAATGAGCAGTTCTTC.

Written as DNA, the CDR3 is TGTGCCAGCAGCCTTGGTCGAAGCGGGAGGGCAACAGATACGCAGTATTTT. It encodes CASSLGRSGRATDTQYF. The rearrangement uses TRBV7-3 and TRBJ2-3, with TRBD2 matching 10 bases. This CDR3 contains 17 residues. The germline CDR1 and CDR2 sequences are SGHTA and FQGTGA. The J segment lost 3 bases and the V segment lost 5 bases, leaving 11 bases of the junction unmatched. Using reference TRBV7-3 and TRBJ2-3 for the parts outside the CDR3, the full variable domain is GAGVSQTPSNKVTEKGKYVELRCDPISGHTALYWYRQSLGQGPEFLIYFQGTGAADDSGLPNDRFFAVRPEGSVSTLKIQRTERGDSAVYLCASSLGRSGRATDTQYFGPGTRLTVL.

The V call is TRBV29-1, the J call TRBJ2-7; no definite D call. Trimming pared 7 bases from V and 2 bases from J, leaving 15 bases between. The CDR3 runs to 13 residues. From germline, CDR1 is SQVTM and CDR2 ANQGSEA. CDR3 bases: TGCAGCGCCAGGACGTTCCGGCCCTACGAGCAGTACTTC. Residues: CSARTFRPYEQYF.

This clone showed up just once. V is TRBV30 and J is TRBJ1-2; 9 bases fit TRBD1. The V and J ends lost 2 bases and 4 bases, in that order; junction bases with no gene match: 5. The CDR3 has 14 amino acids. The germline V gene has CDR1 GTSNPN and CDR2 SVGIG (reference sequence). CDR3 bases: TGTGCCTGGAGTCTACAGGGGGCGATCTATGGCTACACCTTC. Protein product: CAWSLQGAIYGYTF.

This clone was counted a few times. The chain recombines TRBV9 with TRBJ2-3, with 10 bases matching TRBD2. The CDR3 contains 16 residues. V trimming: 5 bases; J trimming: 2 bases; junction bases outside the gene matches: 8. Germline V gene sequence: CDR1 SGDLS, CDR2 YYNGEE. The CDR3 coding sequence is TGTGCCAGCAGGACCTATAGCGGGGGGAACACAGATACGCAGTATTTT. Amino acid sequence: CASRTYSGGNTDTQYF.

In its sample, this clone was seen a few times. The gene calls are TRBV29-1 and TRBJ2-7; no clear D. The CDR3 covers 11 residues. V lost 7 bases and J 0 bases, leaving 7 bases between the germline ends. Germline loops: CDR1 SQVTM, CDR2 ANQGSEA. CDR3 nucleotide sequence: TGCAGCGCCGAGCCCTCCTACGAGCAGTACTTC. Translating it yields CSAEPSYEQYF.

Only a few counts were recorded for this clone. This chain uses TRBV4-2 with TRBJ2-7, with D perhaps matching TRBD2 (6 bases). This CDR3 has 13 amino acids. Germline assignment: CDR1 LGHNA and CDR2 YNFKEQ. Trimming took 3 bases from V and 3 from J, leaving 9 bases between them. The CDR3 sequence: CASSQAGNYEQYF. CDR3 DNA sequence: TGTGCCAGCAGCCAGGCGGGGAACTACGAGCAGTACTTC.

CDR3 residues: CASSRELPDTQYF. Here the CDR3 DNA reads TGTGCCAGCAGCCGGGAACTCCCAGATACGCAGTATTTT. The chain joins TRBV7-3 to TRBJ2-3; tentative D call: TRBD2 (5 bases). The CDR3 is made up of 13 amino acids. Deletions cut 5 bases from V and 4 bases from J, with 10 bases between. Germline loops: CDR1 SGHTA, CDR2 FQGTGA.

Judged by abundance, this clone is medium-sized. The V and J genes are TRBV2 and TRBJ2-7; 8 nucleotides align to TRBD2. Germline CDR1 is SNHLY and CDR2 is FYNNEI. There are 15 residues in the CDR3. V trimming: 10 bases; J trimming: 3 bases; junction bases outside the gene matches: 14. The CDR3 reads CATDRGLAGSYEQYF. CDR3 in DNA: TGTGCCACCGACCGTGGACTAGCCGGAAGCTACGAGCAGTACTTC.

This chain uses TRBV6-5 with TRBJ2-3, with no clear D. Germline-derived CDR1 and CDR2 are MNHEY and SVGAGI. The CDR3 extends over 15 amino acids. Trimming pared 6 bases from V and 2 bases from J, leaving 15 bases between. CDR3 region: CASRDGRIYTDTQYF. As DNA, the CDR3 is TGTGCCAGCAGGGACGGGCGGATTTACACAGATACGCAGTATTTT.

This chain joins TRBV5-1 and TRBJ1-2; 7 nucleotides line up with TRBD1. Trimming took 7 bases from V and 5 from J; bases not matched to a gene: 14. Looked up from germline, CDR1 is SGHRS and CDR2 is YFSETQ. The length of the CDR3 is 15 residues. The CDR3 loop reads CASGTTGRGRYGYTF. CDR3 bases: TGCGCCAGCGGAACGACAGGGAGAGGGAGGTATGGCTACACCTTC.

The chain recombines TRBV27 with TRBJ2-7, with D perhaps given as TRBD1 or TRBD2 (6 bases each). V was trimmed by 9 bases and J by 4 bases, leaving 22 bases between them. Germline-derived CDR1 and CDR2 are MNHEY and SMNVEV (reference sequence). This CDR3 contains 15 residues. This CDR3 is CASRGNRDTPYEQYF. The CDR3 DNA follows: TGTGCCAGTCGGGGGAACCGGGACACGCCGTACGAGCAGTACTTC.

This clone appeared a single time. J is TRBJ2-7 and V is TRBV29-1, with TRBD2 as a possible D gene (6 bases). From germline, CDR1 is SQVTM and CDR2 ANQGSEA. CDR3 size: 13 residues. V shed 7 bases and J shed 2 bases, with 15 bases lying between them. DNA for the CDR3: TGCAGCGCTAGTTACCGGGAGCCCTACGAGCAGTACTTC. Its protein product is CSASYREPYEQYF.

The chain employs TRBV19 and TRBJ2-3; D is perhaps TRBD2 (5 bases). Trimming removed 3 bases from V and 7 bases from J, with 20 bases in between. CDR1 and CDR2 (germline): LNHDA, SQIVND (reference sequence). The CDR3 covers 16 residues. The CDR3 DNA follows: TGTGCCAGTAGTATCCCGACCGGGGTACGGGGTAATACGCAGTATTTT. The encoded protein is CASSIPTGVRGNTQYF. Looking up the rest from reference TRBV19 and TRBJ2-3 gives the full variable domain: DGGITQSPKYLFRKEGQNVTLSCEQNLNHDAMYWYRQDPGQGLRLIYYSQIVNDFQKGDIAEGYSVSREKKESFPLTVTSAQKNPTAFYLCASSIPTGVRGNTQYFGPGTRLTVL.

The count of this clone is one. V is TRBV28 and J is TRBJ1-3; D possibly corresponds to TRBD1 (5 bases). V lost 6 bases, J lost 4 bases, and 19 bases lay in between. The CDR3 totals 16 residues. Germline CDR1 and CDR2: MDHEN and SYDVKM. The CDR3: CASSPGGGLSGNTIYF. DNA of the CDR3: TGTGCCAGCAGCCCCGGGGGGGGTTTATCAGGAAACACCATATATTTT.

The chain recombines TRBV6-6 with TRBJ1-3; no reliable D call. Germline V lookup: CDR1 MNHNY, CDR2 SVGAGI (reference sequence). V lost 6 bases and J 0 bases, leaving 6 bases between the germline ends. The CDR3 length is 13 residues. CDR3 sequence (DNA): TGTGCCAGCAGGGAATTCTCTGGAAACACCATATATTTT. Protein: CASREFSGNTIYF.

The CDR3 DNA reads TGTGCCAGCAGCTTAGTAGACAGGGATTCACCCCTCCACTTT. Encoded protein: CASSLVDRDSPLHF. The J gene is TRBJ1-6, the V gene TRBV4-2; the match to TRBD1 covers 7 bases. CDR1 and CDR2 from the germline V gene are LGHNA and YNFKEQ. This CDR3 spans 14 amino acids. V lost 5 bases and J lost 8; bases outside the gene matches: 6.